The clone carrying this T cell receptor beta chain turned up a few times. These data originate in a study of read filtering for tumor transcriptome and immune sequencing. The CDR3 covers 15 residues. The V segment lost 1 base and the J segment 3 bases; nucleotides outside the gene matches: 3. The germline CDR1 and CDR2 sequences are SGHTA and FQGNSA. Molecular barcoded adaptors covering alpha/delta and beta/gamma chains were used on roughly 400 ng RNA. MiXCR, applied by TCRdb to the reads, yields one record per CDR3 protein. Of 100,000 to 150,000 distinct CDR3 sequences listed, about 12% are singletons.

This clonotype originated in a donor at least 40 years old with multiple myeloma. The chain has TRBV7-2 and TRBJ1-1, with TRBD1 matching 9 bases. Sequencing was done on a sample of a population of CD138-negative cells sorted from bone marrow. CDR3 in amino acids: CASSLVTGGHTEAFF. CDR3 in DNA: TGTGCCAGCAGCTTAGTAACAGGGGGCCACACTGAAGCTTTCTTT.